This T cell receptor beta chain was captured by sequencing in a study of CD8 T cell repertoires and HIV-1 epitope variants. A note on this clone: Its antigen is unidentified.

Only in-frame clones appear in the TCRdb table, and some are missing; sequencing was by immunoSEQ multiplex PCR. The repertoire holds roughly 5,100 clones, with about 63% as singletons. V gave up 5 bases and J gave up 5 bases; unmatched junction bases: 13. The CDR3 extends over 16 amino acids. Germline CDR1 is SGHRS and CDR2 is YFSETQ. The chain couples TRBV5-1 to TRBJ2-5; 9 bases fit TRBD2. The sequenced sample consisted of cultured CD8+ T cells derived from PBMCs. This TCR derives from a male donor with HIV. The CDR3 loop is CASSRVLAGKVETQYF. The CDR3 nucleotides are TGCGCCAGCAGTAGAGTACTAGCGGGCAAGGTGGAGACCCAGTACTTC.